The T cell receptor (beta chain) described here comes from a study of shared clonotypes between healthy human individuals. As for the study in general: Serving as donors were a couple of women and a few men, whose ages spanned 18 to 49.

CD8 cells regarded as naive lacked CD45RO, were positively chosen for CCR7, and omitted terminally differentiated effector memory CD45RA+ cells. Trimming removed 2 bases from V and 10 bases from J; junction bases left unmatched: 5. The germline gives CDR1 GTSNPN, CDR2 SVGIG (reference sequence). This CDR3 is built from 13 residues. Method: immunoSEQ multiplex PCR; TCRdb's copy keeps in-frame clones and lacks some. The data contain hundreds of thousands of clones, about 95% of them singletons. The sample comprised naive CD8+ T cells sorted from blood. The TCR was taken from a woman aged 25 to 39 in good health. The chain recombines TRBV30 with TRBJ1-6, with TRBD1 identical over 7 bases. CDR3: CAWSRGGKSPLHF. Written as DNA, the CDR3 is TGTGCCTGGAGTAGAGGGGGCAAGTCACCCCTCCACTTT. The full variable domain, its missing parts supplied by reference TRBV30 and TRBJ1-6, is SQTIHQWPATLVQPVGSPLSLECTVEGTSNPNLYWYRQAAGRGLQLLFYSVGIGQISSEVPQNLSASRPQDRQFILSSKKLLLSDSGFYLCAWSRGGKSPLHFGNGTRLTVT.